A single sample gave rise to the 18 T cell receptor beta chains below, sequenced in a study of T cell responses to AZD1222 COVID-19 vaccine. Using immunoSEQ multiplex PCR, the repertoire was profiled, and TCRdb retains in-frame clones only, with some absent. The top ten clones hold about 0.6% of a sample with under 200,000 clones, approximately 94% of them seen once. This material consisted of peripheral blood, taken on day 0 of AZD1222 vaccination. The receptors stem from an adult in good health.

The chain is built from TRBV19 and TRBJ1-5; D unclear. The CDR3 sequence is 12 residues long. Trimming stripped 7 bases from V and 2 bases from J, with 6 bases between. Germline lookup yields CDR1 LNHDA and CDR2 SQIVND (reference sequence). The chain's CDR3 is CASNSGNQPQHF. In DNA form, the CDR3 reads TGTGCCAGTAATTCAGGCAATCAGCCCCAGCATTTT.

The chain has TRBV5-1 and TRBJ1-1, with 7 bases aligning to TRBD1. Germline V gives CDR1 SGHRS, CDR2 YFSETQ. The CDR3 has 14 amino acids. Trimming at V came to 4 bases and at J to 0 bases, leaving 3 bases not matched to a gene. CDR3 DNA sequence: TGCGCCAGCAGCAGGGACAGCTTGAACACTGAAGCTTTCTTT. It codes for CASSRDSLNTEAFF. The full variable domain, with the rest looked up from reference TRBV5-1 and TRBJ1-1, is KAGVTQTPRYLIKTRGQQVTLSCSPISGHRSVSWYQQTPGQGLQFLFEYFSETQRNKGNFPGRFSGRQFSNSRSEMNVSTLELGDSALYLCASSRDSLNTEAFFGQGTRLTVV.

This chain's CDR3 is CAWSYRDVAGYTF. In DNA form, the CDR3 reads TGTGCCTGGTCTTACCGGGACGTTGCTGGCTACACCTTC. The J gene is TRBJ1-2, the V gene TRBV30; tentatively, D is TRBD1 (5 bases). Deletions cut 5 bases from V and 7 bases from J, with 17 bases between. The CDR3 sequence is 13 residues long. The germline V gene has CDR1 GTSNPN and CDR2 SVGIG (reference sequence). The variable domain in full, completed from reference TRBV30 and TRBJ1-2, reads SQTIHQWPATLVQPVGSPLSLECTVEGTSNPNLYWYRQAAGRGLQLLFYSVGIGQISSEVPQNLSASRPQDRQFILSSKKLLLSDSGFYLCAWSYRDVAGYTFGSGTRLTVV.

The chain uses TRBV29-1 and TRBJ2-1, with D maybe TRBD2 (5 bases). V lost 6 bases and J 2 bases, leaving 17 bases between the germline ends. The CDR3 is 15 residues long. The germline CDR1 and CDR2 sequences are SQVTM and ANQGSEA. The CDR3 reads CSVAYGSITYNEQFF. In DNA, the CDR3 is TGCAGCGTAGCTTATGGGAGTATCACCTACAATGAGCAGTTCTTC.

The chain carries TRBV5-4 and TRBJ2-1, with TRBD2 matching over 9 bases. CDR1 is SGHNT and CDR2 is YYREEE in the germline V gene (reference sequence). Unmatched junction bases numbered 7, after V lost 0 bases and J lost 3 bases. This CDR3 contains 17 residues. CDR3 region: CASSLDGLARGYNEQFF. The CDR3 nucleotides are TGTGCCAGCAGCTTGGACGGACTAGCGCGAGGCTACAATGAGCAGTTCTTC.

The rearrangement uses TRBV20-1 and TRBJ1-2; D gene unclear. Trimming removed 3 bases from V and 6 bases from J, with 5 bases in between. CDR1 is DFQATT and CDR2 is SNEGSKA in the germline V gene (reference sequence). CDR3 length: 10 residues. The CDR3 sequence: CSASHHGYTF. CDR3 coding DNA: TGCAGTGCTAGCCACCATGGCTACACCTTC.

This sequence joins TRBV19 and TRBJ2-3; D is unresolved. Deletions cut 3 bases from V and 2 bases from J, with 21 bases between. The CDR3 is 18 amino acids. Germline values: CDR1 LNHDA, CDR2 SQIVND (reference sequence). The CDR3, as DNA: TGTGCCAGTAGTATCCCCCCTCGGCGAAATGGTTACACAGATACGCAGTATTTT. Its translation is CASSIPPRRNGYTDTQYF.

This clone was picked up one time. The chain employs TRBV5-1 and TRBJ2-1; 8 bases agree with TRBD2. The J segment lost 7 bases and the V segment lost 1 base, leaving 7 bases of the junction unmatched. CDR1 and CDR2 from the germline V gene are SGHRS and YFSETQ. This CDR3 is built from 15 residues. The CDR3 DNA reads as TGCGCCAGCAGCTTGAGAACGGGAGGGGGGAATGAGCAGTTCTTC. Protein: CASSLRTGGGNEQFF.

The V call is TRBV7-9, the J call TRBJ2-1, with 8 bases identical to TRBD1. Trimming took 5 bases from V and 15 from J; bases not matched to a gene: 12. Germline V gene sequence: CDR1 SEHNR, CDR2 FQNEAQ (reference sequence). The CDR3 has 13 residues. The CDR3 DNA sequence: TGTGCCAGCAGCGTAGAACCCGGGACAGGACGGTTCTTC. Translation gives CASSVEPGTGRFF.

In nucleotides, the CDR3 is TGCGCCAGCAGGCGTCAGGGGCCGGGATCACCCCTCCACTTT. It yields the protein CASRRQGPGSPLHF. V gene TRBV5-1 combines with J gene TRBJ1-6; maybe TRBD1 (6 bases). CDR1 and CDR2 from the germline V gene are SGHRS and YFSETQ. Trimming stripped 5 bases from V and 10 bases from J, with 16 bases between. The CDR3 spans 14 residues.

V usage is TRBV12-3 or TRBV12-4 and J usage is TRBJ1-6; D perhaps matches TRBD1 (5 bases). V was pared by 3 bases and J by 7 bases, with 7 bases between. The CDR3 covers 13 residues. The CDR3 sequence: CASSFGQNSPLHF. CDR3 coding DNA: TGTGCCAGCAGTTTCGGACAAAATTCACCCCTCCACTTT.

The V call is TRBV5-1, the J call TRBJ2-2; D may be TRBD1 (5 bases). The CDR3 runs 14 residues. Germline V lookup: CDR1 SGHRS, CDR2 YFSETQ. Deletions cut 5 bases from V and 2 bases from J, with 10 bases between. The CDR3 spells CASSSQGNTGELFF. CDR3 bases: TGCGCCAGCAGTAGCCAGGGAAACACCGGGGAGCTGTTTTTT.

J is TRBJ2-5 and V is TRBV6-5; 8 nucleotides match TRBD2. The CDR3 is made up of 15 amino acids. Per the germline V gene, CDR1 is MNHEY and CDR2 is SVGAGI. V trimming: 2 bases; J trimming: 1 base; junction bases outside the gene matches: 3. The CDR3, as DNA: TGTGCCAGCAGTTACGGCCTAGCGGGCCAAGAGACCCAGTACTTC. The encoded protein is CASSYGLAGQETQYF.

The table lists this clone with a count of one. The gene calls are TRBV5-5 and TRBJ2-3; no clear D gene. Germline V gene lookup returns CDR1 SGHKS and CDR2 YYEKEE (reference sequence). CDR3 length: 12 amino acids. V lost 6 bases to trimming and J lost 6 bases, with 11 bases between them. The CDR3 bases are TGTGCCAGCACCCTGTCGTGGGATACGCAGTATTTT. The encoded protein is CASTLSWDTQYF.

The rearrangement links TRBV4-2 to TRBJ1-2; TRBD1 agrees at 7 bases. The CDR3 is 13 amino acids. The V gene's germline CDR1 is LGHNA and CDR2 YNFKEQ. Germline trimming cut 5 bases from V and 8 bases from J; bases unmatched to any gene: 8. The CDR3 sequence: CASSAGGARGYTF. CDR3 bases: TGTGCCAGCAGCGCAGGGGGGGCAAGGGGCTACACCTTC.

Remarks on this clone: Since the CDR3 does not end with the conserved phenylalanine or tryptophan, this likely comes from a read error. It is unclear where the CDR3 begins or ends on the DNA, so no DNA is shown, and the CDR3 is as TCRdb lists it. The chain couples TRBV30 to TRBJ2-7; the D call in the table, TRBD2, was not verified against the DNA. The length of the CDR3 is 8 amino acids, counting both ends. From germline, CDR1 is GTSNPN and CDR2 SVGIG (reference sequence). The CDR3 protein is CAWSVRRC.

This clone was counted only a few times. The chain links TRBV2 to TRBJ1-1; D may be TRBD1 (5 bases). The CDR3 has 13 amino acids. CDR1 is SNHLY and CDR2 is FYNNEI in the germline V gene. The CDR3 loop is CANSGVVNTEAFF. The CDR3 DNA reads TGTGCAAATTCGGGGGTAGTGAACACTGAAGCTTTCTTT.

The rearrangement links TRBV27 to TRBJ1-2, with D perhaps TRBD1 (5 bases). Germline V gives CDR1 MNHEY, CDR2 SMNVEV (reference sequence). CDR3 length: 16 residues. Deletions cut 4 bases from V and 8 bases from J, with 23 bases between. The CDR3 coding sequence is TGTGCCAGCAGTTCATCCCCTTCCAGGGAGGTTCGCGGCTACACCTTC. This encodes CASSSSPSREVRGYTF.